The 21 T cell receptor beta chains in this list originate from one sample, sequenced in a study of T cells after yellow fever vaccination. TCRdb recomputed calls from the 5' RACE reads with MiXCR, one row per CDR3 protein. The sample lists around 530,000 distinct CDR3 sequences, about a sixth occurring once. The sample in question was PBMCs, obtained more than 4 days after the first yellow fever vaccination. The receptors were gathered from a man younger than 30 who received the YFV17D yellow fever vaccine.

In this sample, this clonotype turned up a few times. The chain couples TRBV9 to TRBJ1-1; maybe TRBD1 (6 bases). Germline V lookup: CDR1 SGDLS, CDR2 YYNGEE. V was cut by 4 bases and J by 2 bases, with 15 bases left in between. The CDR3 has 15 residues. CDR3 DNA: TGTGCCAGCAGCTCCGACAGGACAGATAACACTGAAGCTTTCTTT. Protein: CASSSDRTDNTEAFF.

This clonotype has only a few counts. The chain employs TRBV7-8 and TRBJ2-1; 16 nucleotides agree with TRBD2. V was pared by 0 bases and J by 11 bases, with 1 base of the junction left unmatched. This CDR3 spans 15 amino acids. Germline V gene lookup returns CDR1 SGHVS and CDR2 FQNEAQ. This chain's CDR3 is CASSLAGLAGGKQFF. As DNA, the CDR3 is TGTGCCAGCAGCTTAGCGGGACTAGCGGGGGGGAAGCAGTTCTTC.

V is TRBV5-5 and J is TRBJ2-2; 8 bases map to TRBD1. Trimming at V came to 1 base and at J to 6 bases, leaving 5 bases not matched to a gene. This CDR3 comprises 15 residues. Per germline, CDR1 SGHKS and CDR2 YYEKEE (reference sequence). The CDR3 sequence: CASSLWTGKSGELFF. CDR3 coding DNA: TGTGCCAGCAGCTTGTGGACAGGGAAGTCCGGGGAGCTGTTTTTT.

This clonotype was counted once. A read error may explain this, as a much larger clone is one base away. This chain connects TRBV5-4 to TRBJ1-1, with D unresolved. From germline, CDR1 is SGHNT and CDR2 YYREEE (reference sequence). V was shortened by 3 bases and J by 0 bases, with 9 bases between the two germline ends. This CDR3 spans 14 amino acids. The CDR3 spells CASSSGNMNTEAFF. CDR3 coding DNA: TGTGCCAGCAGCTCGGGCAACATGAACACTGAAGCTTTCTTT.

The CDR3 loop reads CASSVRPSYEQYF. CDR3 nucleotides: TGCGCCAGCAGCGTTCGGCCCTCCTACGAGCAGTACTTC. The chain joins TRBV4-1 to TRBJ2-7; D not resolved. The germline gives CDR1 MGHRA, CDR2 YSYEKL. Trimming removed 5 bases at V and 0 bases at J, with 8 bases between. The CDR3 runs 13 residues.

This clonotype is a singleton in its sample. The CDR3 does not end in the conserved phenylalanine or tryptophan, so this is likely a read error. The chain has TRBV10-3 and TRBJ2-5, with a possible D match to TRBD2 (6 bases). Per the germline V gene, CDR1 is ENHRY and CDR2 is SYGVKD. V lost 8 bases to trimming and J lost 5 bases, with 12 bases between them. This CDR3 is built from 12 residues. CDR3 sequence reads: CAILGAGETQYL. The CDR3 region has the DNA TGTGCCATCTTAGGTGCGGGGGAGACCCAGTACCTC.

The chain carries TRBV7-3 and TRBJ2-4, with D unclear. V was pared by 5 bases and J by 1 base, with 9 bases between. The CDR3 totals 14 residues. Germline V gene lookup returns CDR1 SGHTA and CDR2 FQGTGA. Written as DNA, the CDR3 is TGTGCCAGCAGCCCCGGGTTCGCCAAAAACATTCAGTACTTC. Residues: CASSPGFAKNIQYF.

The J gene is TRBJ1-2, the V gene TRBV4-1, with D perhaps matching TRBD1 (5 bases). Trimming stripped 2 bases from V and 8 bases from J, with 12 bases between. The CDR3 is 13 residues long. Germline V lookup: CDR1 MGHRA, CDR2 YSYEKL. CDR3 DNA: TGCGCCAGCAGCCAACTTGGCAGGGACGGCTACACCTTC. Amino acids: CASSQLGRDGYTF.

The chain has TRBV15 and TRBJ1-4; TRBD1 matches 7 bases. CDR3 length equals 15 residues. J gave up 5 bases and V 9 bases, and 12 bases lay outside the gene matches. Germline CDR1 and CDR2: LNHNV and YYDKDF (reference sequence). CDR3 in amino acids: CATTAMAGGNEKLFF. CDR3 nucleotide sequence: TGTGCCACTACGGCTATGGCAGGGGGGAATGAAAAACTGTTTTTT.

This clonotype was picked up one time. This chain connects TRBV28 to TRBJ1-6; TRBD1 matches 8 bases. There are 18 residues in the CDR3. After removal of 7 bases from V and 2 bases from J, the junction contained 13 bases not matched to a gene. Germline CDR1 reads MDHEN; CDR2 reads SYDVKM. CDR3 loop: CASTTGGRGLAYNSPLHF. CDR3 coding DNA: TGTGCCAGCACCACGGGGGGCAGGGGGCTTGCCTATAATTCACCCCTCCACTTT.

The chain employs TRBV6-5 and TRBJ2-3, with 10 bases matching TRBD2. With V trimmed by 3 bases and J by 5 bases, 5 bases remained unmatched. The CDR3 covers 15 residues. Germline CDR1 MNHEY, CDR2 SVGAGI. The CDR3 DNA is TGTGCCAGCAGTTATCAAGCGGGGGGGCGAGATACGCAGTATTTT. Translated, it gives CASSYQAGGRDTQYF.

The chain recombines TRBV6-5 with TRBJ1-2; no clear D gene. Germline CDR1 is MNHEY and CDR2 is SVGAGI. The CDR3 is 12 amino acids. The V end lost 5 bases, the J end lost 5 bases, and 9 bases lay between the germline ends. The DNA for the CDR3 is TGTGCCAGCAGTACGGGCCCTTATGGCTACACCTTC. Protein product: CASSTGPYGYTF.

This clonotype has only one observation. The chain has TRBV20-1 and TRBJ1-3; tentatively, D is TRBD1 (5 bases). V was trimmed by 6 bases and J by 1 base, leaving 10 bases between them. The CDR3 covers 13 residues. CDR1 is DFQATT, CDR2 SNEGSKA, per germline (reference sequence). CDR3 in amino acids: CSAPTDSGNTIYF. CDR3 DNA sequence: TGCAGTGCGCCGACAGATTCTGGAAACACCATATATTTT.

This clonotype was observed a handful of times. The V call is TRBV5-1, the J call TRBJ2-2; D possibly corresponds to TRBD2 (6 bases). The V end lost 7 bases, the J end lost 6 bases, and 13 bases lay between the germline ends. The V gene's germline CDR1 is SGHRS and CDR2 YFSETQ. This CDR3 region has 13 residues. This chain's CDR3 is CASRIGGSGELFF. CDR3 sequence (DNA): TGCGCCAGCCGGATCGGGGGTTCCGGGGAGCTGTTTTTT. The whole variable domain, remainder taken from reference TRBV5-1 and TRBJ2-2, is KAGVTQTPRYLIKTRGQQVTLSCSPISGHRSVSWYQQTPGQGLQFLFEYFSETQRNKGNFPGRFSGRQFSNSRSEMNVSTLELGDSALYLCASRIGGSGELFFGEGSRLTVL.

This clonotype was counted only a few times. CDR3 protein: CASSFSPRPGELFF. The DNA of the CDR3 is TGTGCCAGCAGCTTTTCCCCCCGTCCCGGGGAGCTGTTTTTT. The chain carries TRBV11-3 and TRBJ2-2, with D hard to call. The germline V and J ends were trimmed by 3 bases and 6 bases, with 11 bases remaining between them. The CDR3 has 14 amino acids. Germline assignment: CDR1 SGHNT and CDR2 YENEEA.

A few counts support this clonotype. CDR3 DNA sequence: TGCGCCAGCAGCCAAGAATTCGAATCGGACAGTACAGATACGCAGTATTTT. Protein: CASSQEFESDSTDTQYF. The V and J genes are TRBV4-1 and TRBJ2-3; perhaps TRBD1 as D (6 bases). V gave up 0 bases and J gave up 3 bases, with 16 bases separating them. Germline CDR1 and CDR2: MGHRA and YSYEKL. CDR3 length: 17 residues.

In its sample, this clonotype was seen a few times. The chain is built from TRBV29-1 and TRBJ2-1; D might be TRBD1 or TRBD2, each matching 6 bases. Germline lookup yields CDR1 SQVTM and CDR2 ANQGSEA. Trimming removed 5 bases at V and 3 bases at J, with 11 bases between. The CDR3 has 13 amino acids. The CDR3 region has the DNA TGCAGCGTTCGGGGGCGTCTCTACAATGAGCAGTTCTTC. It yields the protein CSVRGRLYNEQFF.

This clonotype was observed a few times. This rearrangement joins TRBV27 to TRBJ2-7; possible D gene TRBD1, 6 bases. CDR1 and CDR2 (germline): MNHEY, SMNVEV (reference sequence). The CDR3 extends over 15 amino acids. V was cut by 0 bases and J by 0 bases, with 9 bases left in between. DNA for the CDR3: TGTGCCAGCAGTTTATCGTTAGGGGGCTCCTACGAGCAGTACTTC. Translated: CASSLSLGGSYEQYF.

The table lists this clonotype with a few counts. The V gene is TRBV7-9, the J gene TRBJ1-5; D is unclear. CDR1 is SEHNR and CDR2 is FQNEAQ in the germline V gene (reference sequence). V lost 4 bases and J 9 bases, leaving 7 bases between the germline ends. CDR3 length equals 11 residues. CDR3 DNA sequence: TGTGCCAGCAGCTCCGCGGGGCCCCAGCATTTT. Protein product: CASSSAGPQHF.

This chain links TRBV7-7 with TRBJ2-3; 9 bases agree with TRBD1. V lost 5 bases, J lost 4 bases, and 7 bases stayed unmatched. In germline, CDR1 is SSHAT, CDR2 FNYEAQ (reference sequence). This CDR3 spans 15 amino acids. CDR3 loop: CASSPGTGYSDTQYF. In DNA form, the CDR3 reads TGTGCCAGCAGCCCCGGGACAGGGTATTCAGATACGCAGTATTTT. Based on the CDR3 plus reference TRBV7-7 and TRBJ2-3, the full variable domain is GAGVSQSPRYKVTKRGQDVTLRCDPISSHATLYWYQQALGQGPEFLTYFNYEAQPDKSGLPSDRFSAERPEGSISTLTIQRTEQRDSAMYRCASSPGTGYSDTQYFGPGTRLTVL.

In its sample, this clonotype was seen once. The J gene is TRBJ2-3, the V gene TRBV6-5; 8 nucleotides line up with TRBD1. This CDR3 has 16 residues. Germline CDR1 reads MNHEY; CDR2 reads SVGAGI. Trimming at V came to 1 base and at J to 5 bases, leaving 8 bases not matched to a gene. CDR3 residues: CASSYFRAGTGDTQYF. In DNA form, the CDR3 reads TGTGCCAGCAGTTACTTTCGGGCGGGGACAGGAGATACGCAGTATTTT.